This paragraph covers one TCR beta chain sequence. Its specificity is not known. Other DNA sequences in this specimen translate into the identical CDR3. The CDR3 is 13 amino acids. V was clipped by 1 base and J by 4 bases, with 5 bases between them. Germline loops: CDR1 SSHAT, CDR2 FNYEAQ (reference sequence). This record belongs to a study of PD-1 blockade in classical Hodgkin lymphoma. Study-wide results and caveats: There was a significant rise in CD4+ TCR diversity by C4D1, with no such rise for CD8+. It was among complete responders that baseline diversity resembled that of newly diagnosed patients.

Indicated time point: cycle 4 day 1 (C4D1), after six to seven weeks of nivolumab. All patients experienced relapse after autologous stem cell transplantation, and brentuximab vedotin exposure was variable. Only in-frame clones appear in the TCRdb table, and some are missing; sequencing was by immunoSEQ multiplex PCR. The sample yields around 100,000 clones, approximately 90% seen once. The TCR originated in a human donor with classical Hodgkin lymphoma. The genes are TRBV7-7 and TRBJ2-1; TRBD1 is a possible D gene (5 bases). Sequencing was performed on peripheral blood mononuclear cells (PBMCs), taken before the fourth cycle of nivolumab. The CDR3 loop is CASSLGQYNEQFF. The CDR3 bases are TGTGCCAGCAGCTTAGGACAGTACAATGAGCAGTTCTTC.